The 30 T cell receptor beta chains below were found in one sample sequenced in a study of shared clonotypes between healthy human individuals. Positively selected for CCR7, the CD45RO-negative cells used as naive CD8 cells excluded terminally differentiated effector memory CD45RA+ cells. Measured with immunoSEQ multiplex PCR; TCRdb has only the in-frame clones, and not every one. The table shows millions of clones, with approximately 94% occurring only once. The sequencing input was naive CD8+ T cells sorted from blood. Receptor source: a man younger than 35 in good health.

This rearrangement joins TRBV27 to TRBJ2-1; 7 positions match TRBD1. The CDR3 length is 15 residues. J lost 2 bases, V lost 6 bases, and 7 bases had no gene match. Germline CDR1 is MNHEY and CDR2 is SMNVEV (reference sequence). CDR3 in DNA: TGTGCCAGCAGATCGCCCAGGGGGACCTACAATGAGCAGTTCTTC. Protein: CASRSPRGTYNEQFF.

The V call is TRBV5-4, the J call TRBJ1-3, with TRBD1 as a possible D gene (5 bases). The ends were cut back, 4 bases at V and 2 bases at J, with 13 bases in the middle. The CDR3 is 15 residues long. From germline, CDR1 is SGHNT and CDR2 YYREEE (reference sequence). The CDR3 loop is CASSPDGGPGNTIYF. The CDR3 region has the DNA TGTGCCAGCAGCCCTGACGGGGGTCCTGGAAACACCATATATTTT.

CDR3 sequence (DNA): TGCGCCAGCAGCCAAGGGGGCAGGGTGTTTGGTCAGCCCCAGCATTTT. It codes for CASSQGGRVFGQPQHF. The chain joins TRBV4-1 to TRBJ1-5; weak D call: TRBD1 (5 bases). The germline V gene has CDR1 MGHRA and CDR2 YSYEKL. The CDR3 runs 16 residues. Trimming removed 1 base at V and 6 bases at J, with 16 bases between.

V is TRBV11-2 and J is TRBJ2-7, with 11 bases lining up with TRBD2. This CDR3 is 15 amino acids long. The V gene's germline CDR1 is SGHAT and CDR2 FQNNGV. J was trimmed by 6 bases and V by 5 bases; bases with no gene match: 9. DNA of the CDR3: TGTGCCAGCAGCCCCTATAGCGGGGGGGCGGCCGAGCAGTACTTC. This gives the protein CASSPYSGGAAEQYF.

The chain links TRBV27 to TRBJ2-7; D is perhaps TRBD2 (6 bases). This CDR3 is 14 amino acids long. The V end was cut by 8 bases, the J end by 0 bases, with 14 bases between. The germline V gene has CDR1 MNHEY and CDR2 SMNVEV (reference sequence). The CDR3 DNA is TGTGCCAGCGGTCCCGCCGGGGGCTCCTACGAGCAGTACTTC. This gives the protein CASGPAGGSYEQYF.

J is TRBJ2-3 and V is TRBV4-3, with D perhaps matching TRBD2 (6 bases). The CDR3 length is 16 residues. V dropped 0 bases and J dropped 0 bases, with 10 bases sitting between them. The germline V gene has CDR1 LGHNA and CDR2 YSLEER. The CDR3 DNA reads TGCGCCAGCAGCCAAGATACGGGAGAGAGCACAGATACGCAGTATTTT. As protein: CASSQDTGESTDTQYF.

The chain joins TRBV27 to TRBJ2-7, with 7 bases matching TRBD1. The CDR3 has 14 amino acids. Germline values: CDR1 MNHEY, CDR2 SMNVEV (reference sequence). V shed 0 bases, J shed 6 bases, and the junction held 5 bases outside the gene matches. CDR3 loop: CASSLSNRGFEQYF. The DNA for the CDR3 is TGTGCCAGCAGTTTATCGAACAGGGGATTCGAGCAGTACTTC.

The rearrangement joins TRBV7-2 to TRBJ2-5; TRBD2 agrees at 12 bases. V lost 5 bases, J lost 5 bases, and 9 bases stayed unmatched. The CDR3 totals 16 residues. The germline CDR1 and CDR2 sequences are SGHTA and FQGNSA. The CDR3 loop is CASSPELAGGEETQYF. DNA of the CDR3: TGTGCCAGCAGCCCTGAACTAGCGGGGGGCGAGGAGACCCAGTACTTC.

The genes are TRBV6-5 and TRBJ2-7; TRBD2 might be the D (5 bases). The V end lost 6 bases, the J end lost 5 bases, and 17 bases lay between the germline ends. The CDR3 is 14 residues long. The germline CDR1 and CDR2 sequences are MNHEY and SVGAGI. The DNA for the CDR3 is TGTGCCAGCAGCTTAGCCGGGAAAGAGGACGAGCAGTACTTC. Protein sequence: CASSLAGKEDEQYF.

The chain joins TRBV10-3 to TRBJ2-1; TRBD1 agrees at 8 bases. Per the germline V gene, CDR1 is ENHRY and CDR2 is SYGVKD. CDR3 length: 17 amino acids. V dropped 0 bases and J dropped 6; count of bases not matched to a gene: 10. CDR3 in DNA: TGTGCCATCAGTGAGTCGAAGGAGACAGGGGAATTCAATGAGCAGTTCTTC. Translating it yields CAISESKETGEFNEQFF.

Concerning this clone: Different DNA sequences within this sample yield the same CDR3. This rearrangement joins TRBV28 to TRBJ2-2; D uncertain. Trimming took 4 bases from V and 4 from J, leaving 10 bases between them. CDR1 is MDHEN and CDR2 is SYDVKM in the germline V gene. The CDR3 is 14 residues long. DNA of the CDR3: TGTGCCAGCAGTTCCCCTGGCCTCACCGGGGAGCTGTTTTTT. It is translated as CASSSPGLTGELFF.

CDR3 bases: TGTGCCAGCAGCCCCGAACTAGCGGGAGTTTACAATGAGCAGTTCTTC. It translates to CASSPELAGVYNEQFF. The chain employs TRBV7-9 and TRBJ2-1, with 11 nucleotides matching TRBD2. Germline trimming cut 5 bases from V and 4 bases from J; bases unmatched to any gene: 7. The CDR3 sequence is 16 residues long. Germline lookup yields CDR1 SEHNR and CDR2 FQNEAQ (reference sequence).

The chain recombines TRBV7-9 with TRBJ2-5; D gene unclear. The V end lost 1 base, the J end lost 0 bases, and 15 bases lay between the germline ends. The CDR3 contains 17 residues. CDR1 and CDR2 (germline): SEHNR, FQNEAQ (reference sequence). The CDR3, as DNA: TGTGCCAGCAGCTTAGATCCCCGGACGCCTAACCAAGAGACCCAGTACTTC. Its protein product is CASSLDPRTPNQETQYF.

This sequence joins TRBV4-3 and TRBJ1-6, with TRBD1 matching 7 bases. V shed 2 bases, J shed 8 bases, and the junction held 6 bases outside the gene matches. This CDR3 is 15 amino acids long. In germline, CDR1 is LGHNA, CDR2 YSLEER. CDR3 in DNA: TGCGCCAGCAGCCAACTTCTAGGGGGCCATTCACCCCTCCACTTT. Protein sequence: CASSQLLGGHSPLHF.

The chain couples TRBV15 to TRBJ1-2, with D perhaps matching TRBD1 (6 bases). The CDR3 length is 14 residues. Germline CDR1 is LNHNV and CDR2 is YYDKDF (reference sequence). V gave up 5 bases and J gave up 0 bases, with 10 bases separating them. Here the CDR3 DNA reads TGTGCCACCAGCGGGGGCTACTCTAACTATGGCTACACCTTC. Translated, it gives CATSGGYSNYGYTF.

Here the CDR3 DNA reads TGTGCCAGCAGTAGTATACCCTATGGCTACACCTTC. It codes for CASSSIPYGYTF. The gene calls are TRBV6-1 and TRBJ1-2; D remains unclear. Between the trimmed V and J ends, which lost 5 bases and 4 bases, there was a span of 8 bases. The CDR3 sequence is 12 residues long. Germline CDR1 is MNHNS and CDR2 is SASEGT.

The CDR3 DNA follows: TGTGCCAGCAGCTTGTGGAGGACTGAAGCTTTCTTT. Protein product: CASSLWRTEAFF. This chain connects TRBV5-6 to TRBJ1-1; D ambiguous. The CDR3 covers 12 residues. Germline CDR1 SGHDT, CDR2 YYEEEE. V lost 1 base, J lost 5 bases, and 6 bases lay in between.

CDR3 nucleotides: TGTGCCAGCAGCTTAATGACGGAGCGGGAGCTCGGGGAGCTGTTTTTT. Amino acids: CASSLMTERELGELFF. The chain joins TRBV5-6 to TRBJ2-2, with TRBD2 identical over 8 bases. Germline values: CDR1 SGHDT, CDR2 YYEEEE. The CDR3 loop spans 16 amino acids. The trim removed 2 bases at V and 7 bases at J, leaving 10 bases unmatched.

This clone has just one count. The J gene is TRBJ2-7, the V gene TRBV10-1, with no clear D. Between the trimmed V and J ends, which lost 4 bases and 1 base, there was a span of 8 bases. Per germline, CDR1 WNHNN and CDR2 SYGVQD (reference sequence). This CDR3 contains 13 residues. CDR3 amino acids: CASSGIPSYEQYF. The DNA for the CDR3 is TGCGCCAGCAGTGGAATCCCGTCCTACGAGCAGTACTTC.

A remark on this clone: Other DNA sequences in the sample encode the same CDR3. The chain links TRBV28 to TRBJ2-5, with D unresolved. The CDR3 spans 11 residues. Germline CDR1 and CDR2: MDHEN and SYDVKM. Trimming stripped 8 bases from V and 1 base from J, with 5 bases between. Here the CDR3 DNA reads TGTGCCAGCTCTAGCCAAGAGACCCAGTACTTC. Protein sequence: CASSSQETQYF.

J is TRBJ2-2 and V is TRBV9; weak D call: TRBD1 (6 bases). V was cut by 3 bases and J by 3 bases, with 12 bases left in between. CDR3 length: 15 amino acids. Germline CDR1 is SGDLS and CDR2 is YYNGEE. The CDR3 DNA reads as TGTGCCAGCAGCGATTTGGGGGCGGACACCGGGGAGCTGTTTTTT. Protein product: CASSDLGADTGELFF. Complete variable domain (other parts from reference TRBV9 and TRBJ2-2): DSGVTQTPKHLITATGQRVTLRCSPRSGDLSVYWYQQSLDQGLQFLIQYYNGEERAKGNILERFSAQQFPDLHSELNLSSLELGDSALYFCASSDLGADTGELFFGEGSRLTVL.

The J gene is TRBJ2-5, the V gene TRBV19; perhaps TRBD1 as D (6 bases). This CDR3 has 16 amino acids. Germline CDR1 LNHDA, CDR2 SQIVND (reference sequence). The V gene lost 5 bases and the J gene lost 1 base, with 17 bases spanning the gap. CDR3 bases: TGTGCCAGTAGTCCCCAAGAGGACAGCCCCCAAGAGACCCAGTACTTC. Protein: CASSPQEDSPQETQYF.

The chain employs TRBV9 and TRBJ1-5, with D uncertain. Germline V CDR1 and CDR2: SGDLS, YYNGEE. V dropped 0 bases and J dropped 7 bases, with 11 bases sitting between them. The CDR3 totals 14 residues. DNA for the CDR3: TGTGCCAGCAGCGTAGGCCTTCTTGGACAGCCCCAGCATTTT. Protein product: CASSVGLLGQPQHF.

Details on this clone: At the DNA level, this CDR3 is encoded by other sequences in the same sample as well. V usage is TRBV29-1 and J usage is TRBJ1-4, with 9 positions matching TRBD1. This CDR3 has 13 residues. The trim removed 2 bases at V and 8 bases at J, leaving 3 bases unmatched. Germline loops: CDR1 SQVTM, CDR2 ANQGSEA. The CDR3: CSVERDRDEKLFF. Written as DNA, the CDR3 is TGCAGCGTTGAAAGGGACAGGGACGAAAAACTGTTTTTT.

The J gene is TRBJ2-7, the V gene TRBV6-5; possible D gene TRBD1, 5 bases. The V end lost 0 bases, the J end lost 5 bases, and 17 bases lay between the germline ends. Germline-derived CDR1 and CDR2 are MNHEY and SVGAGI. This CDR3 has 16 residues. The CDR3 DNA follows: TGTGCCAGCAGTTACTCGACTCTAGGGGCGGCCGACGAGCAGTACTTC. This sequence encodes CASSYSTLGAADEQYF.

The chain carries TRBV5-4 and TRBJ2-2; D possibly uses TRBD1 or TRBD2 (5 bases each). The CDR3 covers 14 residues. CDR1 and CDR2 (germline): SGHNT, YYREEE (reference sequence). Trimming removed 3 bases from V and 4 bases from J, with 10 bases in between. DNA of the CDR3: TGTGCCAGCAGCTCCCGGGGCAGCACCGGGGAGCTGTTTTTT. Its translation: CASSSRGSTGELFF.

This chain uses TRBV7-6 with TRBJ2-1; D is perhaps TRBD1 or TRBD2 (5 bases each). Germline CDR1 reads SGHVS; CDR2 reads FNYEAQ. This CDR3 region has 15 residues. V was shortened by 4 bases and J by 8 bases, with 18 bases between the two germline ends. As DNA, the CDR3 is TGTGCCAGCAGCTACCTCGGGGCGATTAGGGATGAGCAGTTCTTC. Its protein product is CASSYLGAIRDEQFF. The entire variable domain, with the rest obtained from reference TRBV7-6 and TRBJ2-1, is as follows: GAGVSQSPRYKVTKRGQDVALRCDPISGHVSLYWYRQALGQGPEFLTYFNYEAQQDKSGLPNDRFSAERPEGSISTLTIQRTEQRDSAMYRCASSYLGAIRDEQFFGPGTRLTVL.

The chain has TRBV6-5 and TRBJ1-6; 9 bases line up with TRBD1. Germline assignment: CDR1 MNHEY and CDR2 SVGAGI. This CDR3 has 15 amino acids. J gave up 7 bases and V 0 bases, and 1 base lay outside the gene matches. The CDR3 DNA reads as TGTGCCAGCAGTTACTCCGGACAGGGGAATTCACCCCTCCACTTT. This translates into CASSYSGQGNSPLHF.

V is TRBV15 and J is TRBJ2-7, with 7 bases fitting TRBD2. There are 15 residues in the CDR3. Losses at the gene ends were 0 bases for V and 5 bases for J; bases not matched to a gene: 7. Germline CDR1 reads LNHNV; CDR2 reads YYDKDF (reference sequence). CDR3 nucleotides: TGTGCCACCAGCAGAGATCGGGGACTAAACGACGAGCAGTACTTC. It codes for CATSRDRGLNDEQYF. Together with reference TRBV15 and TRBJ2-7, the CDR3 gives the full variable domain: DAMVIQNPRYQVTQFGKPVTLSCSQTLNHNVMYWYQQKSSQAPKLLFHYYDKDFNNEADTPDNFQSRRPNTSFCFLDIRSPGLGDTAMYLCATSRDRGLNDEQYFGPGTRLTVT.

On this clone itself: This specimen includes other DNA sequences encoding the same CDR3. V gene TRBV30 combines with J gene TRBJ2-7; tentatively, D is TRBD1 (5 bases). The V and J ends lost 0 bases and 3 bases respectively, with 9 bases between them. CDR1 and CDR2 from the germline V gene are GTSNPN and SVGIG (reference sequence). The CDR3 length is 13 residues. CDR3 nucleotide sequence: TGTGCCTGGAGTGTACGGCAGGGCTACGAGCAGTACTTC. The encoded protein is CAWSVRQGYEQYF. Full variable domain (outside the CDR3, taken from reference TRBV30 and TRBJ2-7): SQTIHQWPATLVQPVGSPLSLECTVEGTSNPNLYWYRQAAGRGLQLLFYSVGIGQISSEVPQNLSASRPQDRQFILSSKKLLLSDSGFYLCAWSVRQGYEQYFGPGTRLTVT.